Here is one T cell receptor beta chain with its context. Antigen: not known. Per germline, CDR1 SGDLS and CDR2 YYNGEE. Trimming at V came to 4 bases and at J to 4 bases, leaving 4 bases not matched to a gene. CDR3 length: 14 residues. This record belongs to a study of CD8+ T cells in alopecia areata. Study-wide points: On tofacitinib, scalp clonality and expanded CD8+ clones among top 100 fell significantly. Persistence in scalp and blood during tofacitinib was observed for many expanded lesional clones. Especially in alopecia totalis/universalis, lesional scalp showed greater clonality than normal scalp did.

Treatment reported: oral pan-JAK inhibitor, 5-10 mg twice daily. The sequencing template was cDNA reverse transcribed from extracted RNA. The data were produced by immunoSEQ multiplex PCR, yet TCRdb's version contains in-frame clones alone and is incomplete. The data contain 150,000 to 200,000 clones, more than 45% of them singletons. The rearrangement uses TRBV9 and TRBJ2-7; 11 bases line up with TRBD1. This receptor was taken from a human donor with alopecia areata. Sequencing used CD4+ T cells sorted from blood, obtained at week 24, from a patient treated with tofacitinib. The CDR3 here is CASSNRDRGYEQYF. In DNA, the CDR3 is TGTGCCAGCAGCAACCGGGACAGGGGGTACGAGCAGTACTTC.